Detailed here is one T cell receptor beta chain. This specimen belongs to a study of memory CD4+ T cells and cytomegalovirus serostatus. The assay was immunoSEQ multiplex PCR, and TCRdb's table has in-frame clones only and misses some. The sample shows about 27,000 clones, about 81% of them seen only once. Single viable CD3+CD4+CD8-CD45RO+ cells were sorted as the memory CD4+ T cells. The junction had 4 bases not matched to a gene; V was cut back by 5 bases and J by 4 bases. The CDR3 contains 15 residues. CDR1 and CDR2 from the germline V gene are SGHAT and FQNNGV. The sample consisted of memory CD4+ T cells from blood. This TCR was recovered from an adult in good health and CMV-seronegative. The rearrangement uses TRBV11-2 and TRBJ2-2, with 10 bases identical to TRBD1. The CDR3 here is CASSRRDRGTGELFF. CDR3 in DNA: TGTGCCAGCAGCCGCCGGGACAGGGGCACCGGGGAGCTGTTTTTT.